This T cell receptor beta chain is drawn from a study of cytomegalovirus exposure and HLA in healthy donors. Remarks on this clone: Its antigen is currently unknown.

The study, taken as a whole, reports: It was likely that a cluster of highly shared sequence variants was a sequencing artifact. In an earlier analysis, about 87% or about 30%: the productive usage of most TCR beta V segments. Later, TCR association rates were found to vary by HLA locus, highest for DRB1 and lowest for HLA-C.

In the PCR, 60 Vbeta and 13 Jbeta primers were used. Using immunoSEQ multiplex PCR, the repertoire was profiled, and TCRdb retains in-frame clones only, with some absent. The sample holds 150,000 to 200,000 clones, roughly 80% seen once. Unrecorded for this donor was the CMV serostatus. From germline, CDR1 is SGHNT and CDR2 YYREEE (reference sequence). The CDR3 extends over 12 amino acids. Material: PBMCs. This TCR was recovered from a human donor in good health. The V call is TRBV5-4, the J call TRBJ2-5; D gene uncertain. The last part of the DNA fits TRBJ2-7 better; the J call may be wrong. CDR3 loop: CASSPYLYEQYF. CDR3 in DNA: TGTGCCAGCAGCCCTTACCTCTACGAGCAGTACTTC.